Listed below are T cell receptor beta chains from one sample, sequenced in a study of T cells in Graves' hyperthyroidism and ophthalmopathy. In TCRdb, the multiplex PCR reads were re-called with MiXCR into one record per CDR3 protein. The top ten clones hold 28% of a sample with hundreds of thousands of distinct CDR3 sequences, 15% to 19% of them seen once. The sequenced sample consisted of blood. The origin of the receptors is a woman younger than 30 with Graves' hyperthyroidism that later progressed to Graves' ophthalmopathy. The CDR3 runs from the conserved cysteine through the conserved F or W. Each record gives: V gene, J gene, CDR3 protein.

TRBV3-1,TRBJ1-2,CASSTGFTGYTF
TRBV20-1,TRBJ2-7,CRTRGQDYEQYF
TRBV20-1,TRBJ1-5,CSAREAGTGNQPQHF
TRBV28,TRBJ2-1,CATTEGSISYNEQFF
TRBV6-1,TRBJ2-5,CASSEKGRQETQYF
TRBV13,TRBJ2-1,CASSQDGAPAGSYNEQFF
TRBV3-1,TRBJ1-1,CASSPAGSPKAFF
TRBV27,TRBJ1-5,CAVGSGQPQHF
TRBV7-9,TRBJ2-5,CASSLARDRGLTQYF
TRBV9,TRBJ2-1,CASSVAPTPQGEQFF
TRBV6-1,TRBJ1-2,CASSPGHQLFYGYTF
TRBV5-1,TRBJ2-6,CASSLEVGGANVLTF
TRBV18,TRBJ2-2,CASSWRSGELFF
TRBV7-2,TRBJ2-1,CASSLAYPGLAGGYSYNEQSF
TRBV20-1,TRBJ2-3,CSARRWEDYGHTQYF
TRBV6-2/TRBV6-3,TRBJ1-5,CASSYSRGTVSNQPQHF
TRBV7-9,TRBJ2-5,CASSLGDTYQETQYF
TRBV3-1,TRBJ1-2,CASSQAGSPYGYTF
TRBV29-1,TRBJ2-1,CSVDGTSGRVNEQFF
TRBV2,TRBJ2-2,CASSGEGGSNTGELFF
TRBV28,TRBJ2-7,CASSPTRGYSYEQYF
TRBV28,TRBJ2-3,CASISGSRVWYF
TRBV7-8,TRBJ2-5,CASSLGQGGRETQYF
TRBV3-1,TRBJ2-6,CASSHISRGAGANVLTF
TRBV20-1,TRBJ1-1,CSARYREGTEAFF
TRBV9,TRBJ2-2,CASSETGGNGELFF
TRBV15,TRBJ2-7,CATSSRDRGYEQYF
TRBV29-1,TRBJ2-3,CSAPSGQGPQYF
TRBV11-2,TRBJ1-4,CASSLGGKLFF
TRBV27,TRBJ2-7,CASPPTGTYEQYF
TRBV6-1,TRBJ2-1,CASSDRYDYLSGRSNEQFF
TRBV6-1,TRBJ2-1,CASSPITGDYNEQFF
TRBV29-1,TRBJ2-7,CSARTSGNYEQYF
TRBV28,TRBJ2-7,CASSLWTSGYEQYF
TRBV20-1,TRBJ1-5,CSAWGDRHYSNQPPHF
TRBV20-1,TRBJ1-2,CSATPSWSYGYTF
TRBV24-1,TRBJ2-3,CATSGSGASTDTQYF
TRBV9,TRBJ1-1,CASSPREGRGAEAFF
TRBV13,TRBJ2-3,CASSLLDDGDTQYF
TRBV24-1,TRBJ2-3,CATSDPGTTDTQYF
TRBV7-6,TRBJ2-5,CASSLQGVAQTQYF
TRBV9,TRBJ1-1,CASSVGAGGTMNTEAFF
TRBV27,TRBJ2-1,CASSFSLGGEQFF
TRBV6-1,TRBJ2-7,CASSEVGTSPEQYF
TRBV24-1,TRBJ2-5,CATSDRGLAGVETQYF
TRBV5-6,TRBJ2-7,CASSLAGGVSYEQYF
TRBV7-2,TRBJ2-3,CASSLAGLAGGSTDTQYF
TRBV18,TRBJ1-1,CASSPPIRGAEAFF
TRBV7-6,TRBJ1-6,CASSLGQGRRNSPLHF